Listed here is a single T cell receptor beta chain. The antigen remains undetermined. One end of the junction varies from germline; a read error may be responsible. CDR3 and TCR beta VDJ profiling relied on genomic DNA as the template. TCRdb re-derived calls from the reads in MiXCR, one entry per CDR3 protein. Counted here are roughly 290,000 distinct CDR3 sequences, around three fifths occurring once; the ten biggest clones make up 1% to 1.5%. An expansion of CD8+CD57+ cells by flow cytometry had been shown in patients chosen for sequencing. There were no patients without severe acquired aplastic anemia. Germline loops: CDR1 SQVTM, CDR2 ANQGSEA. The CDR3 contains 15 residues. The data originate from a study of CD8+CD57+ T cells in acquired aplastic anemia. About the study: The DNA of sorted CD4+ and CD8+ cells averaged around 3 ug.

Findings and limits, study-wide: Patients showed no significant difference from controls in CD8+ Simpson's diversity. Patients and controls turned out to have 25 to 30 CD8+ CDR3 sequences in common.

The specimen sequenced was sorted CD4+, CD8+, or CD8+CD57+ T cells (not recorded which) from PBMCs. The clonotype was recovered from a human donor with aplastic anemia. This chain connects TRBV29-1 to TRBJ2-1; a possible D gene is TRBD1 (6 bases). CDR3 region: CSAERQVPSYNEQFF. In DNA, the CDR3 is TGTAGCGCTGAGAGACAGGTCCCATCCTACAATGAGCAGTTCTTC.